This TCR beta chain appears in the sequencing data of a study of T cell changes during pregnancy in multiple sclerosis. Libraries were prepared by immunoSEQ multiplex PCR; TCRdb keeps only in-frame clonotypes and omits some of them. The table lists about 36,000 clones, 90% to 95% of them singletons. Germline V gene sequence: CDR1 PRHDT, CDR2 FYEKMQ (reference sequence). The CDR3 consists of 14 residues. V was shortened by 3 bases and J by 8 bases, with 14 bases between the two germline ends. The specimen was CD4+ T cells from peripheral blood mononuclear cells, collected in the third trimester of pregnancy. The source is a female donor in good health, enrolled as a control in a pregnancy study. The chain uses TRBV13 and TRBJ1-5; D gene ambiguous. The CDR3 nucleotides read TGTGCCAGCAGCTTGAATCGGGGTGTGGAGCCCCAGCATTTT. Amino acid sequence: CASSLNRGVEPQHF. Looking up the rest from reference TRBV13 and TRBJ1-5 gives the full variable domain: AAGVIQSPRHLIKEKRETATLKCYPIPRHDTVYWYQQGPGQDPQFLISFYEKMQSDKGSIPDRFSAQQFSDYHSELNMSSLELGDSALYFCASSLNRGVEPQHFGDGTRLSIL.